This entry is about one TCR beta chain. This entry belongs to a study of blood T cell repertoires in COVID-19. V was clipped by 10 bases and J by 5 bases, with 17 bases between them. CDR1 ENHRY and CDR2 SYGVKD come from the germline V gene. This CDR3 comprises 14 residues. The authors' processing: Reference gene primer amplification yielded estimated nucleated cell counts. TCRdb keeps only in-frame clones here, not all; method: immunoSEQ multiplex PCR. That table supplies the V and J calls and clone size; D and trimming were determined from the DNA. The profile shows over 250,000 clones, roughly 80% of them singletons.

The clonotype was recovered from a human donor with COVID-19, enrolled during active disease. The donor label of this sample is uncertain. Sequenced: peripheral blood. The chain is built from TRBV10-3 and TRBJ1-4; TRBD1 might be the D (5 bases). Here the CDR3 reads CATSAQGGNEKLFF. CDR3 nucleotides: TGTGCCACCTCGGCCCAGGGAGGGAATGAAAAACTGTTTTTT.